Listed below are T cell receptor beta chains from one sample, sequenced in a study of blood T cell repertoires in COVID-19. The method was immunoSEQ multiplex PCR; TCRdb's version includes in-frame clones alone and lacks a portion of them. The table records about 260,000 clones, 88% of them present only once. Sample: peripheral blood. The receptors originated from a woman between 65 and 79 years old with COVID-19, enrolled during active disease. CDR3s include the opening cysteine and the closing phenylalanine or tryptophan. D genes are given only for firm matches. A row's size may be missing; if present it is once, few, many or a size class.

CDR3aa: CASREGDRGQPQHF
CDR3nt: TGTGCCAGCAGAGAAGGGGACAGGGGCCAGCCCCAGCATTTT
d_gene: TRBD1
v_gene: TRBV27
j_gene: TRBJ1-5
abundance: -

CDR3aa: CASSPLGQGGRWQYF
CDR3nt: TGTGCCAGCAGCCCCCTTGGGCAGGGAGGTCGGTGGCAGTACTTC
d_gene: -
v_gene: TRBV28
j_gene: TRBJ2-7
abundance: -

CDR3aa: CASSIRDSRTDTQYF
CDR3nt: TGTGCCAGTAGTATCAGGGACAGCCGCACAGATACGCAGTATTTT
d_gene: TRBD1
v_gene: TRBV19
j_gene: TRBJ2-3
abundance: -

CDR3aa: CATRTWANSPLHF
CDR3nt: TGTGCCACCAGGACCTGGGCCAATTCACCCCTCCACTTT
d_gene: -
v_gene: TRBV6-5
j_gene: TRBJ1-6
abundance: -

CDR3aa: CAWSWDRVSIQYF
CDR3nt: TGTGCCTGGAGTTGGGACAGGGTATCCATTCAGTACTTC
d_gene: TRBD1
v_gene: TRBV30
j_gene: TRBJ2-4
abundance: few

CDR3aa: CASSGTVDQPQHF
CDR3nt: TGTGCCAGCAGCGGGACAGTGGATCAGCCCCAGCATTTT
d_gene: TRBD1
v_gene: TRBV12-3/TRBV12-4
j_gene: TRBJ1-5
abundance: -

CDR3aa: CASSVQGGTKNIQYF
CDR3nt: TGTGCCAGCAGTGTCCAGGGGGGAACCAAAAACATTCAGTACTTC
d_gene: -
v_gene: TRBV2
j_gene: TRBJ2-4
abundance: -

CDR3aa: CASSDGTDYSNQPQHF
CDR3nt: TGTGCCAGCAGCGATGGGACAGACTATAGCAATCAGCCCCAGCATTTT
d_gene: TRBD1
v_gene: TRBV6-4
j_gene: TRBJ1-5
abundance: -

CDR3aa: CASSTVPLYGYTF
CDR3nt: TGTGCCAGCAGTACGGTACCCCTCTATGGCTACACCTTC
d_gene: -
v_gene: TRBV11-3
j_gene: TRBJ1-2
abundance: -

CDR3aa: CASRLREAHEQYF
CDR3nt: TGTGCCAGCAGGTTGCGGGAGGCCCACGAGCAGTACTTC
d_gene: TRBD2
v_gene: TRBV2
j_gene: TRBJ2-7
abundance: -

CDR3aa: CASSKGGAYEKLFF
CDR3nt: TGTGCCAGCAGCAAAGGGGGCGCATATGAAAAACTGTTTTTT
d_gene: -
v_gene: TRBV21-1
j_gene: TRBJ1-4
abundance: -

CDR3aa: CASSLRLAGGKSSYEQYF
CDR3nt: TGTGCCAGTAGTCTACGACTAGCGGGAGGTAAGAGCTCCTACGAGCAGTACTTC
d_gene: TRBD2
v_gene: TRBV19
j_gene: TRBJ2-7
abundance: -

CDR3aa: CASSSGTGNEKLFF
CDR3nt: TGTGCCAGCAGCTCGGGTACAGGGAATGAAAAACTGTTTTTT
d_gene: -
v_gene: TRBV5-4
j_gene: TRBJ1-4
abundance: -

CDR3aa: CASSLHSPPTLYF
CDR3nt: TGTGCCAGCAGTCTCCATTCCCCACCTACTCTGTACTTC
d_gene: -
v_gene: TRBV27
j_gene: TRBJ2-7
abundance: -

CDR3aa: CASSEFRVSNQPQHF
CDR3nt: TGTGCCAGCAGCGAATTTCGGGTTAGCAATCAGCCCCAGCATTTT
d_gene: -
v_gene: TRBV4-2
j_gene: TRBJ1-5
abundance: -

CDR3aa: CAIMAGGKLFF
CDR3nt: TGTGCCATCATGGCCGGAGGCAAACTGTTTTTT
d_gene: -
v_gene: TRBV10-3
j_gene: TRBJ1-4
abundance: -

CDR3aa: CASSLRQGRSTDTQYF
CDR3nt: TGTGCCAGCAGCCTGAGACAGGGTCGGAGCACAGATACGCAGTATTTT
d_gene: TRBD1
v_gene: TRBV11-3
j_gene: TRBJ2-3
abundance: -

CDR3aa: CASSRQDNQPQHF
CDR3nt: TGTGCCAGCAGCCGACAGGACAATCAGCCCCAGCATTTT
d_gene: -
v_gene: TRBV6-6
j_gene: TRBJ1-5
abundance: -

CDR3aa: CASSDAASYEQFF
CDR3nt: TGTGCCAGCAGTGATGCAGCGTCGTATGAGCAGTTCTTC
d_gene: -
v_gene: TRBV2
j_gene: TRBJ2-1
abundance: -